This TCR beta chain was identified during a study of graft-versus-host responses after intestinal transplantation. Study-wide context: Multivisceral, liver-intestinal, or isolated intestinal transplants were received by the recipients. Findings and limits, study-wide: Clonal ratios of graft-versus-host to host-versus-graft in allografts were high for patients exhibiting graft-donor T cell macrochimerism.

The V gene's germline CDR1 is GTSNPN and CDR2 SVGIG (reference sequence). The CDR3 extends over 14 amino acids. The V end was cut by 0 bases, the J end by 6 bases, with 11 bases between. The protocol was immunoSEQ multiplex PCR, while the TCRdb copy is restricted to in-frame clones and leaves out a portion. The sample has some 100,000 clones; roughly 84% are singletons. As for this clone: Its specificity is unknown.

The receptor was derived from a human donor who was the organ donor for an intestinal transplant. The sample was unstimulated CD4+ T cells sorted from spleen or lymph node cells, taken before transplant. V gene TRBV30 combines with J gene TRBJ2-2; D unresolved. DNA of the CDR3: TGTGCCTGGAGTGTAATTCCCCTGCCCGGGGAGCTGTTTTTT. Its protein product is CAWSVIPLPGELFF. The variable domain in full, completed from reference TRBV30 and TRBJ2-2, reads SQTIHQWPATLVQPVGSPLSLECTVEGTSNPNLYWYRQAAGRGLQLLFYSVGIGQISSEVPQNLSASRPQDRQFILSSKKLLLSDSGFYLCAWSVIPLPGELFFGEGSRLTVL.